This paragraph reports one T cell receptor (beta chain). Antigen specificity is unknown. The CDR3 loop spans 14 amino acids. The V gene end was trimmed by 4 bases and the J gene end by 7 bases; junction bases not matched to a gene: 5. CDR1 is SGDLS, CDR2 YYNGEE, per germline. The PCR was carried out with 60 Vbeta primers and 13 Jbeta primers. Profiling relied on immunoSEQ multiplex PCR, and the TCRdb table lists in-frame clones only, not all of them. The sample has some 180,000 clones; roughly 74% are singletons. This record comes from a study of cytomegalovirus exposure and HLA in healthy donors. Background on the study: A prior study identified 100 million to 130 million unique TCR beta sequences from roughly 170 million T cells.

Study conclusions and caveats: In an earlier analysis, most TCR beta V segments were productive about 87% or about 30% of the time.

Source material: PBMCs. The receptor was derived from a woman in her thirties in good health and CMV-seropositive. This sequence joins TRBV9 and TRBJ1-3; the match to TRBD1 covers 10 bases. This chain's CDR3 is CASSPRTGGNTIYF. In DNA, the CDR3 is TGTGCCAGCAGCCCTCGGACAGGGGGGAACACCATATATTTT.